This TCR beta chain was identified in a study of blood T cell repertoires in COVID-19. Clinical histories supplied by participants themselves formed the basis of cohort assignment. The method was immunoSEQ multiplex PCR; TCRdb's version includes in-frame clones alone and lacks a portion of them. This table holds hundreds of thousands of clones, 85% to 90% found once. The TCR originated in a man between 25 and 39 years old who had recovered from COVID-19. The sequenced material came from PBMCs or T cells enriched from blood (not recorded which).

CDR3 sequence (DNA): TGTGCCAGCAGTCCCGGGACTTTTTCAGATACGCAGTATTTT. It specifies CASSPGTFSDTQYF. This chain joins TRBV28 and TRBJ2-3; TRBD2 is a possible D gene (6 bases). Trimming removed 5 bases from V and 4 bases from J, with 13 bases in between. The germline gives CDR1 MDHEN, CDR2 SYDVKM. The CDR3 has 14 amino acids.